What follows are 10 T cell receptor beta chains derived from one specimen sequenced in a study of T cell changes during pregnancy in multiple sclerosis. Profiled with immunoSEQ multiplex PCR; TCRdb holds only in-frame clones, not every one. Here the sample spans some 99,000 clones, over 85% being singletons. The sample here was peripheral blood, taken after pregnancy. Every receptor here comes from a female donor with multiple sclerosis, enrolled in a pregnancy study.

The V gene is TRBV4-1, the J gene TRBJ2-1; TRBD2 matches 10 bases. CDR1 and CDR2 from the germline V gene are MGHRA and YSYEKL. There are 17 residues in the CDR3. Trimming cost V 5 bases and J 3 bases; bases outside gene matches: 10. The CDR3 nucleotides read TGCGCCAGCAGCAGCGCGGTTAGCGGGAGGAACTACAATGAGCAGTTCTTC. The encoded protein is CASSSAVSGRNYNEQFF.

The chain couples TRBV6-1 to TRBJ2-1, with D hard to call. Trimming pared 7 bases from V and 5 bases from J, leaving 18 bases between. Germline CDR1 and CDR2: MNHNS and SASEGT. The CDR3 length is 15 residues. CDR3 loop: CASNITPRQNNEQFF. CDR3 DNA sequence: TGTGCCAGCAACATTACGCCCAGGCAGAACAATGAGCAGTTCTTC.

This chain connects TRBV6-5 to TRBJ2-1; the match to TRBD2 covers 9 bases. V shed 2 bases, J shed 6 bases, and the junction held 8 bases outside the gene matches. Germline V gene sequence: CDR1 MNHEY, CDR2 SVGAGI. This CDR3 region has 16 residues. CDR3 in DNA: TGTGCCAGCAGTTACGGGCGGCTAGCGGGACCCAATGAGCAGTTCTTC. It translates to CASSYGRLAGPNEQFF.

The chain couples TRBV10-3 to TRBJ2-3; TRBD2 aligns across 10 bases. The germline gives CDR1 ENHRY, CDR2 SYGVKD. Trimming cost V 2 bases and J 2 bases; bases outside gene matches: 7. This CDR3 has 17 amino acids. The DNA for the CDR3 is TGTGCCATCAGTGAGAATCCTAGCGGGAGTCCCACAGATACGCAGTATTTT. Its protein product is CAISENPSGSPTDTQYF.

The chain joins TRBV7-9 to TRBJ2-7; D gene uncertain. The CDR3 extends over 12 amino acids. V lost 3 bases, J lost 6 bases, and 9 bases lay in between. The germline V gene has CDR1 SEHNR and CDR2 FQNEAQ (reference sequence). The CDR3, as DNA: TGTGCCAGCAGCTTTCCCCGAGCCGAGCAGTACTTC. It translates to CASSFPRAEQYF.

The chain joins TRBV30 to TRBJ1-5, with 10 bases aligning to TRBD1. The CDR3 consists of 15 residues. The V segment lost 0 bases and the J segment 5 bases; nucleotides outside the gene matches: 4. Germline assignment: CDR1 GTSNPN and CDR2 SVGIG (reference sequence). The CDR3 DNA sequence: TGTGCCTGGAGTGTACCCGACAGGGGGCATCAGCCCCAGCATTTT. This encodes CAWSVPDRGHQPQHF.

J is TRBJ1-1 and V is TRBV30; D might be TRBD1 (5 bases). The CDR3 is 12 amino acids. The V gene lost 5 bases and the J gene lost 4 bases, with 11 bases spanning the gap. CDR1 GTSNPN and CDR2 SVGIG come from the germline V gene (reference sequence). This CDR3 is CAWGRVGTEAFF. The CDR3 nucleotides read TGTGCCTGGGGCAGGGTTGGCACTGAAGCTTTCTTT. The complete variable domain, with remaining parts taken from reference TRBV30 and TRBJ1-1, reads SQTIHQWPATLVQPVGSPLSLECTVEGTSNPNLYWYRQAAGRGLQLLFYSVGIGQISSEVPQNLSASRPQDRQFILSSKKLLLSDSGFYLCAWGRVGTEAFFGQGTRLTVV.

This clone appeared many times. The chain has TRBV4-1 and TRBJ1-1; D may be TRBD1 (6 bases). The CDR3 is 15 residues long. Germline-derived CDR1 and CDR2 are MGHRA and YSYEKL. V was shortened by 0 bases and J by 4 bases, with 12 bases between the two germline ends. The CDR3 DNA reads as TGCGCCAGCAGCCAAGATTGGGGAGGGGGCACTGAAGCTTTCTTT. Protein: CASSQDWGGGTEAFF.

This sequence joins TRBV5-1 and TRBJ2-2; D is undetermined. CDR3 length: 18 residues. Germline loops: CDR1 SGHRS, CDR2 YFSETQ. Trimming pared 0 bases from V and 1 base from J, leaving 16 bases between. Here the CDR3 DNA reads TGCGCCAGCAGCTTGGCCCCGTGGGTGGCGGAGAACACCGGGGAGCTGTTTTTT. Translation: CASSLAPWVAENTGELFF. Supplemented by reference TRBV5-1 and TRBJ2-2, the full variable domain reads KAGVTQTPRYLIKTRGQQVTLSCSPISGHRSVSWYQQTPGQGLQFLFEYFSETQRNKGNFPGRFSGRQFSNSRSEMNVSTLELGDSALYLCASSLAPWVAENTGELFFGEGSRLTVL.

The rearrangement uses TRBV14 and TRBJ2-2, with TRBD2 identical over 8 bases. The CDR3 is 15 amino acids. With 3 bases clipped from V and 1 base from J, the junction kept 1 base outside the gene matches. Germline assignment: CDR1 SGHDN and CDR2 FVKESK. This CDR3 reads CASSQAGGNTGELFF. The CDR3 nucleotides read TGTGCCAGCAGCCAGGCGGGAGGGAACACCGGGGAGCTGTTTTTT.